This record covers a single T cell receptor beta chain. This sample stems from a study of blood T cell repertoires in COVID-19. There are 12 residues in the CDR3. Germline assignment: CDR1 SGHRS and CDR2 YFSETQ. Trimming removed 4 bases at V and 7 bases at J, with 9 bases between. Under the authors' procedure: Amplification of reference gene primers provided the estimated nucleated cell counts. TCRdb's table, derived via immunoSEQ multiplex PCR, lists solely in-frame clones and lacks some. V, J and clone size were drawn from that table, and D and trimming were deduced from the DNA. The data show approximately 210,000 clones, with 82% seen just once and about 12% held by the top ten.

The rearrangement joins TRBV5-1 to TRBJ2-1; the D is unclear. The sample comprised peripheral blood. This clonotype was sampled from a middle-aged woman with acute or convalescent COVID-19. The CDR3 nucleotides read TGCGCCAGCAGCCCTTCAACTAATGAGCAGTTCTTC. The encoded protein is CASSPSTNEQFF.